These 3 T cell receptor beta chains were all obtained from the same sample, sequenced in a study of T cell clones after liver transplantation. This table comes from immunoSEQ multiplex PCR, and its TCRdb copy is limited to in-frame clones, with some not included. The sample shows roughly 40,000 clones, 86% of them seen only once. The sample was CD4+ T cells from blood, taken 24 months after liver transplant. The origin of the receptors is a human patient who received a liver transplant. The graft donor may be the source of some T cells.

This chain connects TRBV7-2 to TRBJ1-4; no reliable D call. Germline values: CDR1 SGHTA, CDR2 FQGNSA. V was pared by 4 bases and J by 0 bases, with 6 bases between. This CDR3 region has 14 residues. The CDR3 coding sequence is TGTGCCAGCAGCTCAGCATCAACTAATGAAAAACTGTTTTTT. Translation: CASSSASTNEKLFF. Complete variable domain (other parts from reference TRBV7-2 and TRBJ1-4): GAGVSQSPSNKVTEKGKDVELRCDPISGHTALYWYRQSLGQGLEFLIYFQGNSAPDKSGLPSDRFSAERTGGSVSTLTIQRTQQEDSAVYLCASSSASTNEKLFFGSGTQLSVL.

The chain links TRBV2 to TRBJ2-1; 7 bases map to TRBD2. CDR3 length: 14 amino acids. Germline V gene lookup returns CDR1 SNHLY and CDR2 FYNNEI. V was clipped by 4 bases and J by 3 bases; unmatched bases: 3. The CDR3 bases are TGTGCCAGCAGTGCCACGGGAGGCTACAATGAGCAGTTCTTC. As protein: CASSATGGYNEQFF. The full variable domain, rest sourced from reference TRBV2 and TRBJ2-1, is EPEVTQTPSHQVTQMGQEVILRCVPISNHLYFYWYRQILGQKVEFLVSFYNNEISEKSEIFDDQFSVERPDGSNFTLKIRSTKLEDSAMYFCASSATGGYNEQFFGPGTRLTVL.

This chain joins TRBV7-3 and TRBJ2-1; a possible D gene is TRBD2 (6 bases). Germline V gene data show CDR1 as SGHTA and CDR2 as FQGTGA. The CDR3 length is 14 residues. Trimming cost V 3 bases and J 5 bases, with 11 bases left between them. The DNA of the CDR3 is TGTGCCAGCAGCTTTGGGAGGACCAACAATGAGCAGTTCTTC. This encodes CASSFGRTNNEQFF. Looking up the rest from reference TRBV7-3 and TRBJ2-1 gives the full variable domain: GAGVSQTPSNKVTEKGKYVELRCDPISGHTALYWYRQSLGQGPEFLIYFQGTGAADDSGLPNDRFFAVRPEGSVSTLKIQRTERGDSAVYLCASSFGRTNNEQFFGPGTRLTVL.